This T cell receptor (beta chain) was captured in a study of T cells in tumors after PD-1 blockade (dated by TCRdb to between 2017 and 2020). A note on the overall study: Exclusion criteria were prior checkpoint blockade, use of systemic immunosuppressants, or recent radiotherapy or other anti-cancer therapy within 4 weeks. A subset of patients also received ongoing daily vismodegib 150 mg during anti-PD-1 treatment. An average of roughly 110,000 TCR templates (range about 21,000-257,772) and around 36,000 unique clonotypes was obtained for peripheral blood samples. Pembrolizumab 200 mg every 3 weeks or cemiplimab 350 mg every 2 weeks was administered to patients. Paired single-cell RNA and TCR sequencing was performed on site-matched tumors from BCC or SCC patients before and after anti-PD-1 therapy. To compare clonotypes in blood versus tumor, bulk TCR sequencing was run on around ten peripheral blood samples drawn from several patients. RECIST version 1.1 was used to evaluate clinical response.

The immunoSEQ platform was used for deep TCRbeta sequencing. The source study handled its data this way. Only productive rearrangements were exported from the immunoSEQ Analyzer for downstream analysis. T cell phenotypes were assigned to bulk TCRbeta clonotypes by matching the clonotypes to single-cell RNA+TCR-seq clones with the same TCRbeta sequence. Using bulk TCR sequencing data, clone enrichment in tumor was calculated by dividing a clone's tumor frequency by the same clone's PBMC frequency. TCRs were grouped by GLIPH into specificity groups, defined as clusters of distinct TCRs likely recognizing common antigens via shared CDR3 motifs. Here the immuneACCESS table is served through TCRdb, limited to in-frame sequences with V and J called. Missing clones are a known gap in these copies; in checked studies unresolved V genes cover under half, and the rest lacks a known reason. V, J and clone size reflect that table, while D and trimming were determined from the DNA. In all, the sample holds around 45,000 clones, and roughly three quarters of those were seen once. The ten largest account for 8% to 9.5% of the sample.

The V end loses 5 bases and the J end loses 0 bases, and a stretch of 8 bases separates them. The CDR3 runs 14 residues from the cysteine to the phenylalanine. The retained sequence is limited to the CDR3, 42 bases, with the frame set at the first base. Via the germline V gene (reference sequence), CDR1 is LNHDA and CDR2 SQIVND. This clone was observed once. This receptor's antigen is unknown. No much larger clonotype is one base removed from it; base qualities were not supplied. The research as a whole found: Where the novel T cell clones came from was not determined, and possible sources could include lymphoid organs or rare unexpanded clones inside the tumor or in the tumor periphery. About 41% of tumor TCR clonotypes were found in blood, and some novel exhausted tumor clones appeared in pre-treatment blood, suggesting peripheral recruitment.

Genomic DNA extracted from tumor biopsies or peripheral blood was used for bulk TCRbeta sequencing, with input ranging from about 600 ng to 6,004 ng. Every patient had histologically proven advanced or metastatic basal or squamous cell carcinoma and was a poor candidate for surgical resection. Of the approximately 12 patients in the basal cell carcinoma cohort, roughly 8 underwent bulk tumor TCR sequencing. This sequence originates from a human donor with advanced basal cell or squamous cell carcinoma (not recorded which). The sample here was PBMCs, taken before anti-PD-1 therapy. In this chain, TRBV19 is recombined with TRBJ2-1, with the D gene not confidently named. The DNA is TGTGCCAGTAGTCTAGTGAGCTCCTACAATGAGCAGTTCTTC. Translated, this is CASSLVSSYNEQFF.